These 2 T cell receptor beta chains were all obtained from the same sample, sequenced in a study of T cell responses to AZD1222 COVID-19 vaccine. Some clones are missing from TCRdb's copy, which holds only in-frame ones; the method was immunoSEQ multiplex PCR. The sample gives just over 95,000 clones, less than 90% of which show up once; 3.5% to 4.5% is in the top ten. The material sequenced was peripheral blood, taken on day 0 of AZD1222 vaccination. The receptors derive from an adult in good health.

CDR3 in DNA: TGCGCCAGCAACCGCGGACTAGCGGGGGTATATTTTGAGCAGTTCTTC. Amino acid sequence: CASNRGLAGVYFEQFF. The chain employs TRBV5-1 and TRBJ2-1; TRBD2 matches at 13 bases. J gave up 9 bases and V 6 bases, and 12 bases lay outside the gene matches. The CDR3 totals 16 residues. The germline gives CDR1 SGHRS, CDR2 YFSETQ.

This chain connects TRBV2 to TRBJ1-5; D may be TRBD1 (6 bases). Looked up from germline, CDR1 is SNHLY and CDR2 is FYNNEI. The CDR3 covers 13 residues. Trimming shortened V by 5 bases and J by 7 bases, and 12 bases separated the two germline ends. CDR3 protein: CASSTGISQPQHF. In DNA form, the CDR3 reads TGTGCCAGCAGTACAGGGATCTCCCAGCCCCAGCATTTT.